This record covers a single T cell receptor (beta chain). Its antigen is still unknown. There are 14 residues in the CDR3. Germline-derived CDR1 and CDR2 are SGHRS and YFSETQ. With 4 bases removed from V and 8 bases from J, the gap between germline ends came to 16 bases. The record originates from a study of cytomegalovirus exposure and HLA in healthy donors. Study results and caveats: Rarity held for most TCR sequences, but there were some public TCRs that occurred in many donors. In vitro, three CMV-associated chains proved specific for CMV antigens.

The PCR used 60 Vbeta and 13 Jbeta primers. TCRdb's table, derived via immunoSEQ multiplex PCR, lists solely in-frame clones and lacks some. The table lists about 43,000 clones, roughly 77% of them singletons. The sequencing input was PBMCs. The TCR comes from a young man in good health and CMV-seronegative. The J gene is TRBJ1-3, the V gene TRBV5-1; possible D gene TRBD1, 5 bases. For the CDR3, the DNA is TGCGCCAGCAGCGTAATAGGGGCTGAGGACACCATATATTTT. Translating gives CASSVIGAEDTIYF.